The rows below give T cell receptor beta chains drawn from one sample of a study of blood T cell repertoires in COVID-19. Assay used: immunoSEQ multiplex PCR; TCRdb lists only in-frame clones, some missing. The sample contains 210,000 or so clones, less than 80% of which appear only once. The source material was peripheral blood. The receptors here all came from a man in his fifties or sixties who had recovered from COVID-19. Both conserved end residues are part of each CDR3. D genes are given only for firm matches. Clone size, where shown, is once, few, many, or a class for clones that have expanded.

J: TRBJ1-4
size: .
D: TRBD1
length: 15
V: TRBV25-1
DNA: TGTGCCAGCAGGCCCCGGGACAGGGAGGACGAAAAACTGTTTTTT
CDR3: CASRPRDREDEKLFF

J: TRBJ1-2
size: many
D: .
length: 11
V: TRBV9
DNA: TGTGCCAGCAGCGTAGAATCCTCCTACACCTTC
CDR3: CASSVESSYTF

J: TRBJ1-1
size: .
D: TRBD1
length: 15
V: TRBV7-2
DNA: TGTGCCAGCAGCACTAGACAGGGAGCAAACACTGAAGCTTTCTTT
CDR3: CASSTRQGANTEAFF

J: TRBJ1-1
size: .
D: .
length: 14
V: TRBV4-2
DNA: TGTGCCAGCAGCCAAGCAGGTAGATCCCAGGGGCCAATTTTT
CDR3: CASSQAGRSQGPIF

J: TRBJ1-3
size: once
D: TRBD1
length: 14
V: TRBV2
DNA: TGTGCCAGCAGGGAAGACAGGGGTAGAAACACCATATATTTT
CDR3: CASREDRGRNTIYF

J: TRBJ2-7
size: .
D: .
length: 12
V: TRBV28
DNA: TGTGCCAGCAGTTTATCGGGTTACGAGCAGTACTTC
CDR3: CASSLSGYEQYF

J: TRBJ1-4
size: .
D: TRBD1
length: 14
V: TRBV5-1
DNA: TGCGCCAGCAGCCTGGACAGGGTAGCTGAAAAACTGTTTTTT
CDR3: CASSLDRVAEKLFF

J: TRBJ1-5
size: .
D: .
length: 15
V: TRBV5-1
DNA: TGCGCCAGCAGCTTTGGGCCAGTCTCGGATCAGCCCCAGCATTTT
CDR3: CASSFGPVSDQPQHF

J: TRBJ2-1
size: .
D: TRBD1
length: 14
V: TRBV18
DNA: TGTGCCAGCTCACCCGGGACAGGAGACAATGAGCAGTTCTTC
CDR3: CASSPGTGDNEQFF

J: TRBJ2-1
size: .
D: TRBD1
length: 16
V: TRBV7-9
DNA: TGTGCCAGCAGCTTAGGTTCGGGACAGGCCTACAATGAGCAGTTCTTC
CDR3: CASSLGSGQAYNEQFF

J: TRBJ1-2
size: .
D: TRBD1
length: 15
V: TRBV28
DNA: TGTGCCAGCAGTCTCCCAAGTGACAGGGGAATTGGCTACACCTTC
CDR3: CASSLPSDRGIGYTF

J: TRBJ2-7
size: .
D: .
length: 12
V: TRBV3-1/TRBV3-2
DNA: TGTGCCAGCAGCCACGGGGGCTACGAGCAGTACTTC
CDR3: CASSHGGYEQYF

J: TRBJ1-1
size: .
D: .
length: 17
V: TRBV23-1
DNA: TGCGCCAGCAGTCACGGTTTTGGACAGTGCCGGAACACTGAAGCTTTCTTT
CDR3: CASSHGFGQCRNTEAFF

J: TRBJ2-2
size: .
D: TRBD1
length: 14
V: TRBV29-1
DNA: TGCAGCGTGACCGACAGGGCGGACACCGGGGAGCTGTTTTTT
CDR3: CSVTDRADTGELFF

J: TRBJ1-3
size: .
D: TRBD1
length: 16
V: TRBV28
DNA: TGTGCCAGCAGAGAAGGACAGGGGGTCTCTGGAAACACCATATATTTT
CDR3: CASREGQGVSGNTIYF

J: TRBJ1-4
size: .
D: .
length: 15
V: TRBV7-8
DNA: TGTGCCAGCAGCTTAGGGGAGTTTGGTAATGAAAAACTGTTTTTT
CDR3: CASSLGEFGNEKLFF

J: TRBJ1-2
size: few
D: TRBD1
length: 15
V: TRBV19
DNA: TGTGCCAGTAGCCCAGAACAGGGGGCGAGGCGCGGCTACACCTTC
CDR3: CASSPEQGARRGYTF

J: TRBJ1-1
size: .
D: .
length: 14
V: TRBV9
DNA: TGTGCCAGCAGCGTTCAGGGAATGAACACTGAAGCTTTCTTT
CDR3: CASSVQGMNTEAFF

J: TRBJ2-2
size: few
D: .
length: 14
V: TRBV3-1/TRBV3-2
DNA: TGTGCCAGCAGCCTAGGACAGTGGACCGGGGAGCTGTTTTTT
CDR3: CASSLGQWTGELFF

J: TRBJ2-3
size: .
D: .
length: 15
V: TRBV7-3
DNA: TGTGCCAGCAGCAAGCAGGGCTTGAGCACAGATACGCAGTATTTT
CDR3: CASSKQGLSTDTQYF

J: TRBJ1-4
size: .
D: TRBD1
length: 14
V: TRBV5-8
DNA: TGTGCCAGCAGCTTGAAGGGACAGGTTGAAAAACTGTTTTTT
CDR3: CASSLKGQVEKLFF

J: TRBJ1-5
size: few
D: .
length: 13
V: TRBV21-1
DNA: TGTGCCAGCGGGCGGACAGGGTATCAGCCCCAGCATTTT
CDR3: CASGRTGYQPQHF

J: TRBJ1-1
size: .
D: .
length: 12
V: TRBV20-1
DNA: TGCAGTGCTAGTCGTGACGGACTAGAAGCTTTCTTT
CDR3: CSASRDGLEAFF

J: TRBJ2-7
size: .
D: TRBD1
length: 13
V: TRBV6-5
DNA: TGTGCCAGCAGCAATACAGGGGCCTACGAGCAGTACTTC
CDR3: CASSNTGAYEQYF

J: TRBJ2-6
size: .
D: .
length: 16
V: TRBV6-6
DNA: TGTGCCAGCAGTCTCGACAGCTACTCTGGGGCCAACGTCCTGACTTTC
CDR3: CASSLDSYSGANVLTF

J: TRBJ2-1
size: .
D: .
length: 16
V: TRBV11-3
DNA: TGTGCCAGCAGCTTAGGGGGGGACTTCGTCTACAATGAGCAGTTCTTC
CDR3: CASSLGGDFVYNEQFF

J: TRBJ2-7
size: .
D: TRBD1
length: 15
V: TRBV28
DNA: TGTGCCAGCAGACCTGGGACAGGGGCGGGATACGAGCAGTACTTC
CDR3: CASRPGTGAGYEQYF

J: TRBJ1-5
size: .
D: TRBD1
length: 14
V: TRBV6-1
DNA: TGTGCCAGCAGTGACAGACAGGGGAATCAGCCCCAGCATTTT
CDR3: CASSDRQGNQPQHF

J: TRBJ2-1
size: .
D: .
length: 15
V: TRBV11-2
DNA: TGTGCCAGCAGCTTAAGTGTAGGGGGGGTAACCGAGCAGTTCTTC
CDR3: CASSLSVGGVTEQFF

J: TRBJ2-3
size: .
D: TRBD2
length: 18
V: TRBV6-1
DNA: TGTGCCAGCAGTGAGGGGGAACTGAAGCGGGGTACATGGGATACGCAGTATTTT
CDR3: CASSEGELKRGTWDTQYF

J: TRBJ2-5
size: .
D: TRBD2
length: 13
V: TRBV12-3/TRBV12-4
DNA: TGTGCCAGCAGTCTTGGGGGGGGAGAGACCCAGTACTTC
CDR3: CASSLGGGETQYF

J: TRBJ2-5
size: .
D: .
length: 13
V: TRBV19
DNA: TGTGCCAGTAGTCCGGGGACTTTGGAGACCCAGTACTTC
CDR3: CASSPGTLETQYF

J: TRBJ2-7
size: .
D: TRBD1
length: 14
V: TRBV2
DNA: TGTGCCAGCAGTGCGGGACAGGGGTTGCACGAGCAGTACTTC
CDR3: CASSAGQGLHEQYF

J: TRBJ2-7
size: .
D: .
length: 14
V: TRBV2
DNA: TGTGCCAGCAGTGAAGTGACGACAACCTCGGAGCAGTACTTC
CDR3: CASSEVTTTSEQYF

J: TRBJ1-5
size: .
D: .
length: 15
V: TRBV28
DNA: TGTGCCAGCAGTTTACCAGGGGCAGGCAATCAGCCCCAGCATTTT
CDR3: CASSLPGAGNQPQHF

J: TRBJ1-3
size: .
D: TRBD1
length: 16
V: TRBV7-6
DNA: TGTGCCAGCAGCCCATCGGGGACAGGCGTAGGAAACACCATATATTTT
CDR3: CASSPSGTGVGNTIYF

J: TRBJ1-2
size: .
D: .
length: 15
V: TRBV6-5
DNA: TGTGCCAGCAGTTACGGTAGAGGGGGGGTTACAGGCTACACCTTC
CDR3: CASSYGRGGVTGYTF

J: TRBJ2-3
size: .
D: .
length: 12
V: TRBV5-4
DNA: TGTGCCAGCAGCTCCAACACAGATACGCAGTATTTT
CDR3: CASSSNTDTQYF

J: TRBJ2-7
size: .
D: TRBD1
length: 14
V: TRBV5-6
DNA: TGTGCCAGCAGTAAAGGTTCAGGGGGTGGCGAGCAGTACTTC
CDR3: CASSKGSGGGEQYF

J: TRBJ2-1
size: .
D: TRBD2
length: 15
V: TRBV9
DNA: TGTGCCAGCAGCGTGGCTAGCGGGGGGTACAATGAGCAGTTCTTC
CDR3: CASSVASGGYNEQFF

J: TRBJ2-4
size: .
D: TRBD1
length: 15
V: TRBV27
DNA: TGTGCCAGCAGGGGGAGACAGGGAACCAAAAACATTCAGTACTTC
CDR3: CASRGRQGTKNIQYF

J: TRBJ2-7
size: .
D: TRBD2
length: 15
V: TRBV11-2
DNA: TGTGCCAGCAGCTTAGTACTAGCGCAAACCTACGAGCAGTACTTC
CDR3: CASSLVLAQTYEQYF